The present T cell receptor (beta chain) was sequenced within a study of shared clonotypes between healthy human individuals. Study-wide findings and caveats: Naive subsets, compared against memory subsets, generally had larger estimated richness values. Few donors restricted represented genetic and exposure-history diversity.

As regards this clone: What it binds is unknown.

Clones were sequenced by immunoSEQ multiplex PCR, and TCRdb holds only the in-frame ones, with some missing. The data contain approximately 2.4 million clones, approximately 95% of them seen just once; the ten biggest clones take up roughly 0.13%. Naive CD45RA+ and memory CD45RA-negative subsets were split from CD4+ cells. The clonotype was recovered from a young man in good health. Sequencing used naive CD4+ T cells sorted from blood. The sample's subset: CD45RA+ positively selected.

CDR3 sequence reads: CASSQLAGIKTDTQYF. CDR3 DNA: TGCGCCAGCAGCCAACTAGCGGGGATAAAGACAGATACGCAGTATTTT. The rearrangement links TRBV4-1 to TRBJ2-3, with TRBD2 matching 9 bases. Germline trimming cut 2 bases from V and 3 bases from J; bases unmatched to any gene: 6. The CDR3 has 16 amino acids. Germline loops: CDR1 MGHRA, CDR2 YSYEKL.